This T cell receptor (beta chain) was obtained from a study of blood T cell repertoires in COVID-19 (dated by TCRdb to about 2020). Background on the whole study: Collaborator samples came from the United States, Italy and Spain and covered acute and convalescent phases of COVID-19. The sample metadata nearly always contained a de-identified subject ID, COVID-19 status, age in years and sex. The samples were drawn from the first 160 participants of the ongoing ImmuneRACE study and from 1,200 or so subjects provided by 6 global collaborators. The repertoires were made available in a free public database intended to serve as a resource for research on the immune response to SARS-CoV-2. Where available, HLA class I and class II types were taken from metadata supplied by the sample provider and were not determined by assay-based typing. The material from the prospective study consisted of cDNA or gDNA derived from T cells, B-cell-depleted T cells, or PBMCs. The dataset comprised deeply sampled blood TCRbeta repertoires from subjects exposed to, actively infected with, or recovered from COVID-19. The paper's findings and limits, for the study overall: How much clinical and demographic metadata was included differed by source and by participant, and the metadata was provided uncurated.

Comments on this clone: Its cognate antigen has yet to be identified. No much larger clone is present one base from it, and per-base qualities are unavailable.

The immunoSEQ Assay, a bias-controlled multiplex PCR, was used to amplify TCRbeta CDR3 regions from genomic DNA. The paper's data handling went like this. The number of nucleated cells in each sample was estimated from the amplification of reference gene primers within the assay. Sequence reads were collapsed and filtered to measure the absolute abundance of every unique TCRbeta CDR3 rearrangement. For each sample, productive Simpson clonality was calculated as the square root of Simpson's diversity index across productive rearrangements. TCRdb mirrors the immuneACCESS table, restricted to in-frame sequences. Some clones are absent from its copies; in checked studies, under half trace to an unresolved V gene, and the reason for the others is unknown. V and J calls and clone size are copied from that table; D and trimming were computed from the DNA. This sample comprises around 150,000 clones, roughly 84% of them detected only once. The ten largest clones take up approximately 9% of the sample.

The CDR3 spans 14 residues, from the cysteine through the phenylalanine. The kept DNA is CDR3 alone, 42 bases in frame from the first base. V and J are trimmed by 4 bases and 2 bases, and the gene matches miss 2 bases of the junction. CDR1 MDHEN and CDR2 SYDVKM were looked up in the germline V gene. One collaborating source in Seattle enrolled patients while the patients were actively infected and followed the patients over time throughout the course of disease. Collaborating institutions collected whole blood in K2EDTA tubes following their own protocols. For TCRbeta analysis, collaborators shipped samples in one of three forms: frozen whole blood, isolated PBMCs, or DNA extracted from either of those sample types.

The receptor's source is a man aged 25 to 40 with COVID-19, enrolled during active disease. Recombination linked TRBV28 to TRBJ2-3; the junction holds 8 bases that match TRBD2. The specimen was peripheral blood. Here the CDR3 is given as CASSYSGATDTQYF. The DNA reads TGTGCCAGCAGTTATAGCGGGGCCACAGATACGCAGTATTTT.